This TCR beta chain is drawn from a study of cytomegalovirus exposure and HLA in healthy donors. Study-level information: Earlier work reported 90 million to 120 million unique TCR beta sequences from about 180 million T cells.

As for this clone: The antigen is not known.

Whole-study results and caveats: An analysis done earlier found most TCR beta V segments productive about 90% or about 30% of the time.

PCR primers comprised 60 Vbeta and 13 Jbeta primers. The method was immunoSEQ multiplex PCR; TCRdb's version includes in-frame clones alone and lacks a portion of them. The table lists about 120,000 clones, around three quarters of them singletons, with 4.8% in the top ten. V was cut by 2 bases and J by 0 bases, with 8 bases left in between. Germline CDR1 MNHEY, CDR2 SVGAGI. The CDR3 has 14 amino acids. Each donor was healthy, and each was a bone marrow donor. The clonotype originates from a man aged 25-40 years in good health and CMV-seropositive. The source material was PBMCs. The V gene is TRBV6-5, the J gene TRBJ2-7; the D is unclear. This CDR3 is CASSYGGTSYEQYF. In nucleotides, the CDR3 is TGTGCCAGCAGTTACGGTGGCACCTCCTACGAGCAGTACTTC.